Following are 7 T cell receptor beta chains from one sample sequenced in a study of technical replicates of blood from a handful of donors. TCRdb keeps only in-frame clones here, not all; method: immunoSEQ multiplex PCR. The data show about 83,000 clones, around nine tenths seen once. Sequenced material: T cells isolated from PBMCs. The receptors derive from a human donor in good health.

The chain is built from TRBV28 and TRBJ2-2; 7 bases fit TRBD1. Germline CDR1 is MDHEN and CDR2 is SYDVKM. There are 14 residues in the CDR3. J gave up 4 bases and V 8 bases, and 7 bases lay outside the gene matches. The CDR3 region has the DNA TGTGCCAGCCTGACAGGGCGAGGCACCGGGGAGCTGTTTTTT. As protein: CASLTGRGTGELFF.

This clone was seen only once. The chain joins TRBV4-1 to TRBJ2-1, with 10 nucleotides matching TRBD2. With V trimmed by 1 base and J by 4 bases, 10 bases remained unmatched. CDR1 is MGHRA, CDR2 YSYEKL, per germline. The CDR3 loop spans 18 amino acids. CDR3 nucleotides: TGCGCCAGCAGCCAAGCGGTTACGGGACTAGCGACGTACAATGAGCAGTTCTTC. This gives the protein CASSQAVTGLATYNEQFF.

This chain uses TRBV19 with TRBJ2-6; 9 bases are shared with TRBD1. Per the germline V gene, CDR1 is LNHDA and CDR2 is SQIVND (reference sequence). The CDR3 spans 16 residues. The V and J ends lost 6 bases and 4 bases, in that order; junction bases with no gene match: 7. The CDR3 protein is CASRGQGLSGANVLTF. The DNA for the CDR3 is TGTGCCAGTAGGGGACAGGGACTCTCCGGGGCCAACGTCCTGACTTTC.

The J gene is TRBJ2-3, the V gene TRBV15; possibly TRBD2 for D (6 bases). The CDR3 is made up of 15 amino acids. V was clipped by 3 bases and J by 4 bases, with 14 bases between them. Germline V gene data show CDR1 as LNHNV and CDR2 as YYDKDF (reference sequence). CDR3: CATSSSRLEADTQYF. DNA of the CDR3: TGTGCCACCAGCAGTTCGCGACTAGAGGCAGATACGCAGTATTTT.

This chain connects TRBV28 to TRBJ1-2; 7 bases align to TRBD1. Germline V lookup: CDR1 MDHEN, CDR2 SYDVKM. The CDR3 length is 15 residues. The trim removed 4 bases at V and 4 bases at J, leaving 9 bases unmatched. The CDR3 sequence: CASSSQGGVSYGYTF. The CDR3 nucleotides are TGTGCCAGCAGTTCGCAGGGGGGCGTCAGCTATGGCTACACCTTC.

The chain carries TRBV11-2 and TRBJ2-7, with 11 bases lining up with TRBD1. The CDR3 sequence is 18 residues long. Trimming took 6 bases from V and 3 from J; bases not matched to a gene: 16. Germline lookup yields CDR1 SGHAT and CDR2 FQNNGV. This CDR3 reads CASRGVGFAGTGGYEQYF. CDR3 bases: TGTGCCAGCAGGGGTGTCGGGTTCGCCGGGACAGGGGGCTACGAGCAGTACTTC.

The genes are TRBV6-4 and TRBJ2-2; the D gene is possibly TRBD2 (5 bases). Germline assignment: CDR1 MRHNA and CDR2 SNTAGT. The CDR3 spans 13 residues. V was trimmed by 6 bases and J by 7 bases, leaving 12 bases between them. The CDR3 is CASSIHEGGELFF. The CDR3 bases are TGTGCCAGCAGCATACATGAGGGCGGGGAGCTGTTTTTT.